Reported below is one T cell receptor (beta chain). The sample belongs to a study of blood T cell repertoires in COVID-19. Study overall: Material from acute and convalescent COVID-19 was sourced from the United States, Italy and Spain. PBMCs, B-cell-depleted T cells, or T cells provided the cDNA or gDNA that made up the material.

Sequencing was performed with immunoSEQ multiplex PCR; in TCRdb, only in-frame clones are kept and a portion is missing. The data show 110,000 to 150,000 clones, 84% seen once. This CDR3 contains 13 residues. Trimming took 2 bases from V and 4 from J; bases not matched to a gene: 1. CDR1 is MGHDK, CDR2 SYGVNS, per germline. The chain recombines TRBV25-1 with TRBJ1-2, with 7 nucleotides matching TRBD1. This clonotype originated in a man in his forties with acute COVID-19. The sequenced material came from PBMCs or T cells enriched from blood (not recorded which). The CDR3 sequence is CASSEGTVYGYTF. Written as DNA, the CDR3 is TGTGCCAGCAGTGAAGGGACAGTCTATGGCTACACCTTC.